The source of this TCR beta chain is a study of T cell changes during pregnancy in multiple sclerosis. Using immunoSEQ multiplex PCR, the repertoire was profiled, and TCRdb retains in-frame clones only, with some absent. The repertoire holds about 120,000 clones, approximately 93% seen once, with approximately 6.2% in the top ten. Source: peripheral blood, taken before pregnancy. The TCR sequence derives from a female donor with multiple sclerosis, enrolled in a pregnancy study.

DNA for the CDR3: TGTGCCAGCACCGGTCCCAGGTCGAACACTGAAGCTTTCTTT. It encodes CASTGPRSNTEAFF. The chain is built from TRBV2 and TRBJ1-1; D not resolved. Germline assignment: CDR1 SNHLY and CDR2 FYNNEI. V lost 7 bases and J lost 1, with 13 bases in between. CDR3 length equals 14 residues.